The source of this T cell receptor beta chain is a study of cytotoxic CD8 clonotypes in ibrutinib-treated CLL. Findings and caveats of the study: Whereas clonality rose at ibrutinib response, it declined toward baseline at progression.

For this clone: No antigen is known for it. The junction and the germline gene differ at one end; a read error may be behind it.

Here immunoSEQ multiplex PCR was the method, and the copy in TCRdb shows in-frame clones only, minus some. The sample contains about 68,000 clones, around 84% of which appear only once. The CDR3 totals 14 residues. CDR1 is MNHEY, CDR2 SVGAGI, per germline. The sequence derives from a human donor with chronic lymphocytic leukemia. The sequences come from PBMCs, collected at disease progression, from a patient treated with ibrutinib. The chain carries TRBV6-5 and TRBJ2-5; TRBD1 is a possible D gene (7 bases). The CDR3 is CAISESQGGETQYF. Written as DNA, the CDR3 is TGTGCCATCAGTGAGTCCCAGGGGGGAGAGACCCAGTACTTC.